This T cell receptor beta chain originates from a study of T cell changes during pregnancy in multiple sclerosis. Assay used: immunoSEQ multiplex PCR; TCRdb lists only in-frame clones, some missing. The repertoire has under 70,000 clones, about 90% of them found once; the top ten carry approximately 0.6%. Per the germline V gene, CDR1 is SGHTA and CDR2 is FQGNSA. Trimming removed 3 bases at V and 8 bases at J, with 13 bases between. The CDR3 loop spans 13 amino acids. V and J are TRBV7-2 and TRBJ2-5; perhaps TRBD2 as D (5 bases). This receptor was identified in a female donor with multiple sclerosis, enrolled in a pregnancy study. The source material was CD4+ T cells from peripheral blood mononuclear cells, sampled after pregnancy. The CDR3 DNA sequence: TGTGCCAGCAGCTTCACAGCGGTAGAAACCCAGTACTTC. It specifies CASSFTAVETQYF.